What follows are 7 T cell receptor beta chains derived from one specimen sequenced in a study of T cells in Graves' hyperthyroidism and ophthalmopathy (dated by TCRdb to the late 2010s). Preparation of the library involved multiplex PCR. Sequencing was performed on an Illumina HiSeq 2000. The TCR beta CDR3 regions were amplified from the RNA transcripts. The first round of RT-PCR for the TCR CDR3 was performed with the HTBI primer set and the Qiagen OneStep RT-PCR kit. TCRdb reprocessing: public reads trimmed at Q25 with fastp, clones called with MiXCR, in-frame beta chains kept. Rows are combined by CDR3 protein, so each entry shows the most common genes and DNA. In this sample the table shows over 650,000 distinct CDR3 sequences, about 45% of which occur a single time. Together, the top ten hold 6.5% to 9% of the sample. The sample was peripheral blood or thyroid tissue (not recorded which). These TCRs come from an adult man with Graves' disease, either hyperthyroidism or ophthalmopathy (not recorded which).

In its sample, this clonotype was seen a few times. The CDR3 is CASSLSGTVKAFF. The CDR3 DNA is TGTGCCAGCAGCTTATCCGGGACAGTAAAAGCTTTCTTT. The J gene is TRBJ1-1, the V gene TRBV7-2; 7 nucleotides align to TRBD1. The trim removed 2 bases at V and 9 bases at J, leaving 6 bases unmatched. This CDR3 is 13 amino acids long. Germline-derived CDR1 and CDR2 are SGHTA and FQGNSA.

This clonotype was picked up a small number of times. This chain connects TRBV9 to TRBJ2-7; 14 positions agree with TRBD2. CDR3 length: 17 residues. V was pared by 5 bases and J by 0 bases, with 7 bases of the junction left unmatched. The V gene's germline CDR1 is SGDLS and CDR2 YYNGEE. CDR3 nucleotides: TGTGCCAGCAGTTTCGGACTAGCGGGAGGCCTCTCCTACGAGCAGTACTTC. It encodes CASSFGLAGGLSYEQYF.

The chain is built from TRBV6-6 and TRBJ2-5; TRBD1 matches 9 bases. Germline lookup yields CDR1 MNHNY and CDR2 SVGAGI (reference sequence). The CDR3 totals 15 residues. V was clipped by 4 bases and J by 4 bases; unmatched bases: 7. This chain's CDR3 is CASSSRGQGRETQYF. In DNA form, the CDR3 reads TGTGCCAGCAGTTCCCGCGGACAGGGGAGAGAGACCCAGTACTTC.

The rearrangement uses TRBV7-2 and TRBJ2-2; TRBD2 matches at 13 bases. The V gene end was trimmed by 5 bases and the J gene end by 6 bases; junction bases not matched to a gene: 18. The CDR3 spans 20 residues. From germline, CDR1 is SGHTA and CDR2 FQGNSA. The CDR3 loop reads CASSPGMGLAGPLSPGELFF. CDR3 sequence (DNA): TGTGCCAGCAGCCCAGGCATGGGACTAGCGGGACCTCTATCCCCCGGGGAGCTGTTTTTT.

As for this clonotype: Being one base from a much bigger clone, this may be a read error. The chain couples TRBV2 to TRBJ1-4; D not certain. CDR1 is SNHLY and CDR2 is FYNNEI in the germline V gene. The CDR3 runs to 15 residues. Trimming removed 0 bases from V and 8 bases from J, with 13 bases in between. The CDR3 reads CASSEALLAAEKLFF. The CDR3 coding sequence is TGTGCCAGCAGTGAAGCGCTTCTGGCAGCGGAAAAACTGTTTTTT.

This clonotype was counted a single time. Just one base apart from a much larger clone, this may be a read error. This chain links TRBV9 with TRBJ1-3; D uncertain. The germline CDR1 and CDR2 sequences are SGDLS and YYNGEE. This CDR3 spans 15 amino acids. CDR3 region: CASSVSSLSGSTIYF. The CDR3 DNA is TGTGCCAGCAGCGTATCATCTCTCTCTGGAAGCACCATATATTTT.

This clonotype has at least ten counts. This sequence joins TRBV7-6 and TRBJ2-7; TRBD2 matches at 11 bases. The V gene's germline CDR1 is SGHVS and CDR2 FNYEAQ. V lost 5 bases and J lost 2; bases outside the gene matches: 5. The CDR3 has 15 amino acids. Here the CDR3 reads CASSPGTSGAYEQYF. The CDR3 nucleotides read TGTGCCAGCAGCCCAGGGACTAGCGGCGCCTACGAGCAGTACTTC. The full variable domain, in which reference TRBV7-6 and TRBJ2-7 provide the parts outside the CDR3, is GAGVSQSPRYKVTKRGQDVALRCDPISGHVSLYWYRQALGQGPEFLTYFNYEAQQDKSGLPNDRFSAERPEGSISTLTIQRTEQRDSAMYRCASSPGTSGAYEQYFGPGTRLTVT.